The rows below give T cell receptor beta chains drawn from one sample of a study of cytomegalovirus exposure and HLA in healthy donors. Method: immunoSEQ multiplex PCR; TCRdb's copy keeps in-frame clones and lacks some. The sample yields fewer than 120,000 clones, 65% to 80% seen once. Sequenced: PBMCs. These receptors were collected from a woman aged 55-70 years in good health and CMV-seropositive. Both conserved end residues are part of each CDR3. The D gene is left open where the match is weak. Clone size is stated in some rows and not others, as once, few, many or a class when expanded.

V	D	J	size	DNA	CDR3
TRBV18	.	TRBJ1-1	.	TGTGCCAGCTCACCCGGGAGCAACCAGAACACTGAAGCTTTCTTT	CASSPGSNQNTEAFF
TRBV7-9	TRBD1	TRBJ2-5	.	TGTGCCAGCAGCTTAATACAGGGACAGGGTTTGGAGACCCAGTACTTC	CASSLIQGQGLETQYF
TRBV6-1	.	TRBJ1-1	.	TGTGCCAGCAGACCGTGGGACAACCCCCTTGAAGCTTTCTTT	CASRPWDNPLEAFF
TRBV10-3	TRBD1	TRBJ1-1	.	TGTGCCCTACGGACAGGGATGAACACTGAAGCTTTCTTT	CALRTGMNTEAFF
TRBV7-3	.	TRBJ2-1	.	TGTGCCAGCAGCTTAACGGGAGTCTTCGATGAGCAGTTCTTC	CASSLTGVFDEQFF
TRBV7-9	.	TRBJ2-1	.	TGTGCCAGCAGCTTAAGTTTCAGCGGAGAGCAGTTCTTC	CASSLSFSGEQFF
TRBV4-2	.	TRBJ1-5	.	TGTGCCAGCAGCCACGGGGGGGACGGGCCCCAGCATTTT	CASSHGGDGPQHF
TRBV20-1	TRBD1	TRBJ2-1	few	TGCAGTGCTAGTTCATTTGGACAGGGGTTCTTC	CSASSFGQGFF
TRBV4-3	.	TRBJ1-5	.	TGCGCTGCGGGGGGGTATAGCAATCAGCCCCAGCATTTT	CAAGGYSNQPQHF
TRBV7-2	.	TRBJ2-2	.	TGTGCCAGCAGCTTATGGGTGTCCCCGGGTTCCGGGGAGCTGTTTTTT	CASSLWVSPGSGELFF
TRBV9	.	TRBJ2-2	.	TGTGCCAGCAGCGTAGAGGCGGGCACCGGGGAGCTGTTTTTT	CASSVEAGTGELFF
TRBV9	.	TRBJ1-3	.	TGTGCCAGCAGCGAACGACGGGCGGGTGGAAACACCATATATTTT	CASSERRAGGNTIYF
TRBV6-5	.	TRBJ2-4	.	TGTGCCAGCAGTTACTCACAGCAAGCCAAAAACATTCAGTACTTC	CASSYSQQAKNIQYF
TRBV5-1	TRBD1	TRBJ1-2	.	TGCGCCAGCAGCCGACAGGGTGACAATGGCTACACCTTC	CASSRQGDNGYTF
TRBV7-2	TRBD1	TRBJ1-2	.	TGTGCCAGCAGCTTATTCCGGACAGGAGGCTATGGCTACACCTTC	CASSLFRTGGYGYTF
TRBV14	.	TRBJ1-2	.	TGTGCCAGCAGCCAAGATATCTATGCCTATGGCTACACCTTC	CASSQDIYAYGYTF
TRBV5-6	.	TRBJ1-4	.	TGTGCCAGCAGCTTGGCAGGGTTTAATGAAAAACTGTTTTTT	CASSLAGFNEKLFF
TRBV7-2	TRBD2	TRBJ2-7	.	TGTGCCAGCAGCTTAACCACCGGGACTACCTACGAGCAGTACTTC	CASSLTTGTTYEQYF
TRBV10-1	.	TRBJ1-2	.	TGCGCCAGCAGTGAGTTTCGGAGCGGTGGCTACACCTTC	CASSEFRSGGYTF
TRBV6-6	.	TRBJ1-2	.	TGTGCCAGCAGTTACTCGCTCTGGGGGCGCGACTATGGCTACACCTTC	CASSYSLWGRDYGYTF
TRBV5-8	TRBD1	TRBJ2-7	.	TGTGCCAGCAGCTCTGACAGGGTCTACGAGCAGTACTTC	CASSSDRVYEQYF
TRBV6-5	TRBD2	TRBJ2-7	.	TGTGCCACCTGGGCTAGCGGGAGGATAAGGTACGAGCAGTACTTC	CATWASGRIRYEQYF
TRBV4-1	.	TRBJ2-1	.	TGCGCCAGCAGCCAAGACGGATGGCGGGTGTCCTACAATGAGCAGTTCTTC	CASSQDGWRVSYNEQFF
TRBV7-3	TRBD2	TRBJ2-1	.	TGTGCCAGCAGCTTAAGTTCCCTAGCGGGAGAGTATGGTGAGCAGTTCTTC	CASSLSSLAGEYGEQFF
TRBV7-3	.	TRBJ2-1	.	TGTGCCAGCAGCCCGCAATCTACCTACAATGAGCAGTTCTTC	CASSPQSTYNEQFF
TRBV7-2	.	TRBJ1-4	.	TGTGCCAGCAGCCTCCGGGTTAGCGAAAAACTGTTTTTT	CASSLRVSEKLFF
TRBV25-1	.	TRBJ1-5	.	TGTGCCAGCAGTGGACCGGGACACGATTTGCCCCAGCATTTT	CASSGPGHDLPQHF
TRBV5-1	.	TRBJ2-7	.	TGCGCCAGCAGCTCCTTGAGCAACGGGGACGAGCAGTACTTC	CASSSLSNGDEQYF
TRBV6-6	.	TRBJ2-7	.	TGTGCCAGCAGTTCTTTCGACACGTCCTACGAGCAGTACTTC	CASSSFDTSYEQYF
TRBV5-1	TRBD2	TRBJ2-1	.	TGCGCCAGCAGCCGGAGCGGGGCGACGGGGTACAATGAGCAGTTCTTC	CASSRSGATGYNEQFF
TRBV23-1	TRBD1	TRBJ1-5	.	TGCGCCAGCAGTCAACAGACAGGGGCGGATCAGCCCCAGCATTTT	CASSQQTGADQPQHF
TRBV2	.	TRBJ2-3	.	TGTGCCAGCATTCCAGGGCCTCCCACAGATACGCAGTATTTT	CASIPGPPTDTQYF
TRBV6-6	TRBD1	TRBJ1-2	.	TGTGCCAGCAGAACGACAGGGAACTATGGCTACACCTTC	CASRTTGNYGYTF
TRBV19	TRBD2	TRBJ2-2	.	TGTGCCAGTAGTATGGGACTACCCGGGGAGCTGTTTTTT	CASSMGLPGELFF
TRBV7-3	TRBD1	TRBJ1-1	few	TGTGCCAGCAGCCCCACAGGGGGAAAGACTGAAGCTTTCTTT	CASSPTGGKTEAFF
TRBV6-5	TRBD2	TRBJ2-1	few	TGTGCCAGCAGCCTAGCGGGGGGGAATGAGCAGTTCTTC	CASSLAGGNEQFF
TRBV9	TRBD2	TRBJ2-1	.	TGTGCCAGCAGCGTAATTAGCGGGAGGGATTTATACAATGAGCAGTTCTTC	CASSVISGRDLYNEQFF
TRBV28	.	TRBJ2-7	.	TGTGCCAGCAGTACTGACAGAGCCTACGAGCAGTACTTC	CASSTDRAYEQYF
TRBV25-1	.	TRBJ2-5	.	TGTGCCAGCAGTGAACCCGGTGGAGGGGGCGCAAAGACCCAGTACTTC	CASSEPGGGGAKTQYF
TRBV5-1	TRBD1	TRBJ1-2	.	TGCGCCAGCAGCCCCGCGACAGGGCCATCTTATGGCTACACCTTC	CASSPATGPSYGYTF
TRBV29-1	.	TRBJ2-4	.	TGCAGCGTTGGTGCCACTTCGCTAGCCAAAAACATTCAGTACTTC	CSVGATSLAKNIQYF
TRBV14	.	TRBJ1-3	.	TGTGCCAGCAGCCAACCCGCCGGACAGAGCTCTGGAAACACCATATATTTT	CASSQPAGQSSGNTIYF